This TCR beta chain emerged from a study of blood T cell repertoires in COVID-19. Study-wide background: PBMCs, B-cell-depleted T cells, or T cells provided the cDNA or gDNA that made up the material.

The CDR3 covers 13 residues. The V end lost 3 bases, the J end lost 3 bases, and 8 bases lay between the germline ends. Germline CDR1 and CDR2: LNHDA and SQIVND (reference sequence). Followed over time, Seattle patients had been enrolled while infection was active. In the original processing: Reference gene primer amplification gave nucleated cell count estimates. TCRdb keeps only in-frame clones here, not all; method: immunoSEQ multiplex PCR. V and J calls and clone size are given by that table; D and trimming were obtained from the DNA. The sample yields around 320,000 clones, roughly 90% seen once.

The V and J genes are TRBV19 and TRBJ1-1, with D possibly being TRBD1 (5 bases). The source is a woman in her twenties or thirties with COVID-19, enrolled during active disease. The sequenced material came from peripheral blood. The CDR3 DNA reads TGTGCCAGTAGTATCGGGGGGGACACTGAAGCTTTCTTT. It codes for CASSIGGDTEAFF.